This T cell receptor (beta chain) was captured in a study of T-cell memory formation after mild COVID-19. Study results and caveats: For contracting clones, CD4+ ones sat mainly in CM and EM, CD8+ in EMRA. A subset of responding clones appeared in pre-infection memory, suggesting cross-reactive memory joined.

Worth noting for this clonotype: The antigen remains unidentified.

The CDR3 covers 16 residues. Germline lookup yields CDR1 SGHTA and CDR2 FQGNSA. V dropped 7 bases and J dropped 2 bases, with 15 bases sitting between them. One entry per CDR3 protein, called by TCRdb with MiXCR from the 5' RACE reads. Among approximately 490,000 distinct CDR3 sequences listed, about a fifth were seen once. The chain joins TRBV7-2 to TRBJ1-6; a weak D match, TRBD1 (6 bases). The TCR comes from an adult woman who had mild COVID-19 (a few samples of this study predate the infection). Cell type and time point are not known. The specimen was PBMCs or a T cell subset sorted from them (not recorded which). The CDR3 reads CASTSDRSPYNSPLHF. The CDR3 DNA reads TGTGCCAGCACCTCCGACAGGAGCCCCTATAATTCACCCCTCCACTTT.